This T cell receptor beta chain was found in a study of blood T cell repertoires in COVID-19. Across the whole study: Samples taken during acute and convalescent COVID-19 were collected in the United States, Italy and Spain.

Trimming left V 1 base short and J 1 base short, with 8 bases between. This CDR3 is built from 15 residues. Germline V CDR1 and CDR2: LNHNV, YYDKDF (reference sequence). Only in-frame clones appear in the TCRdb table, and some are missing; sequencing was by immunoSEQ multiplex PCR. The sample records over 200,000 clones, over 65% being singletons. This chain connects TRBV15 to TRBJ1-3; maybe TRBD1 (5 bases). This TCR came from a woman aged 80 or over with acute or convalescent COVID-19. The sequenced sample was peripheral blood. CDR3 region: CATSRGGRSGNTIYF. The CDR3 nucleotides read TGTGCCACCAGCAGAGGGGGGAGGTCTGGAAACACCATATATTTT.